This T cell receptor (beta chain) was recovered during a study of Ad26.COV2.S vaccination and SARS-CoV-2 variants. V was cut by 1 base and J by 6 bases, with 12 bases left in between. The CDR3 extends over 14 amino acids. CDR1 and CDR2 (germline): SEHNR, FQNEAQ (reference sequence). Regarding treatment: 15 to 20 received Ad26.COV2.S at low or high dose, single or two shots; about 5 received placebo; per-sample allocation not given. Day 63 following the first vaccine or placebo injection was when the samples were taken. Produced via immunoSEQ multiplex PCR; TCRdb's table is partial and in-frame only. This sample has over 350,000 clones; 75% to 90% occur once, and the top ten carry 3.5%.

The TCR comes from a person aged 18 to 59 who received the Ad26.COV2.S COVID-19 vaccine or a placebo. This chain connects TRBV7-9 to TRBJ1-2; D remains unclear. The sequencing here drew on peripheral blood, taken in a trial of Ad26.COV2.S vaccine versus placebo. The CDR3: CASSLESPGDGYTF. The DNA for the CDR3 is TGTGCCAGCAGCTTAGAGTCGCCAGGCGATGGCTACACCTTC.